The sequence of this T cell receptor beta chain was determined in a study of T-cell reconstitution after alpha-beta-depleted transplantation in children. Findings of the study overall: Several hundred graft clones that had expanded were reportedly the source of alpha-beta T cells about two months after transplant.

CDR3 length: 15 residues. V gave up 7 bases and J gave up 0 bases; unmatched junction bases: 8. The germline CDR1 and CDR2 sequences are SEHNR and FQNEAQ (reference sequence). Researchers prepared the TCRbeta library using unique molecular identifiers, the study reports. One entry per CDR3 protein results from TCRdb running MiXCR on the PCR reads. The data show 300,000 to 400,000 distinct CDR3 sequences, around 20% seen once. About this clonotype: No antigen is known for it.

The V gene is TRBV7-9, the J gene TRBJ2-7, with 8 nucleotides matching TRBD2. The sample in question was PBMCs, mostly from graft donor cells, obtained 180 days after TCRalphabeta/CD19-depleted stem cell transplant. This sequence was found in a male patient between 5 and 17 years old who had a stem cell transplant for acute lymphoblastic leukemia, so the T cells may come from the graft donor. The CDR3 here is CASIAAGGLSYEQYF. DNA for the CDR3: TGTGCCAGCATCGCCGCGGGAGGCCTCTCCTACGAGCAGTACTTC.